This T cell receptor (beta chain) derives from a study of T cells in Graves' hyperthyroidism and ophthalmopathy. Amplification yielded TCR beta CDR3 regions, with RNA transcripts as the source. Initially, a first-round RT-PCR of the TCR CDR3 employed the HTBI primer set. TCRdb independently ran MiXCR on the multiplex PCR reads; one entry per CDR3 protein. The sample lists roughly 580,000 distinct CDR3 sequences, roughly 13% occurring once. The CDR3 is 19 amino acids. The V gene end was trimmed by 2 bases and the J gene end by 6 bases; junction bases not matched to a gene: 13. The germline CDR1 and CDR2 sequences are LGHNA and YSLEER.

J is TRBJ1-6 and V is TRBV4-3; 10 nucleotides line up with TRBD1. This sequence was found in a woman aged 30 to 39 with Graves' hyperthyroidism that later progressed to Graves' ophthalmopathy. The specimen was blood. The CDR3 here is CASSQSRDRGVLGNSPLHF. For the CDR3, the DNA is TGCGCCAGCAGCCAATCCCGGGACAGGGGAGTATTGGGTAATTCACCCCTCCACTTT.